The T cell receptor (beta chain) described here comes from a study of T cell responses to AZD1222 COVID-19 vaccine. Findings of the study overall: In the spike-specific TCR repertoire, nearly half reportedly target unmutated variant regions. Following two doses of AZD1222, Spike-specific TCR breadth and depth rose.

Measured with immunoSEQ multiplex PCR; TCRdb has only the in-frame clones, and not every one. The profile shows about 120,000 clones, approximately 85% of them singletons. The length of the CDR3 is 14 residues. After removal of 6 bases from V and 4 bases from J, the junction contained 5 bases not matched to a gene. The germline gives CDR1 SNHLY, CDR2 FYNNEI. To note about this clone: Its antigen is unidentified.

This specimen was peripheral blood, taken on day 0 of MenACWY control vaccination. The clonotype originates from an adult in good health. The J gene is TRBJ2-3, the V gene TRBV2; 9 bases align to TRBD2. CDR3 residues: CASRVAGASDTQYF. Here the CDR3 DNA reads TGTGCCAGCAGGGTAGCGGGGGCTTCAGATACGCAGTATTTT.